The rows below give T cell receptor beta chains drawn from one sample of a study of T cell responses to AZD1222 COVID-19 vaccine. The method was immunoSEQ multiplex PCR; TCRdb's version includes in-frame clones alone and lacks a portion of them. The sample consists of 130,000 or so clones, roughly 94% of them appearing once. Sequenced material: peripheral blood, taken on day 0 of AZD1222 vaccination. The receptor set was obtained from an adult in good health. CDR3s include the opening cysteine and the closing phenylalanine or tryptophan. The order of the fields is V gene, CDR3 length, CDR3 protein.

V: TRBV5-6
length: 15
CDR3: CASSPPAQGQETQYF

V: TRBV6-2/TRBV6-3
length: 13
CDR3: CASSLAGVREQYF

V: TRBV6-1
length: 15
CDR3: CASSDGIGSGNTIYF

V: TRBV10-3
length: 12
CDR3: CAISESGGEQYF

V: TRBV20-1
length: 10
CDR3: CSAYYNEQFF

V: TRBV25-1
length: 12
CDR3: CASSVGAGGYTF

V: TRBV11-1
length: 14
CDR3: CASSLARDNYGYTF

V: TRBV6-2/TRBV6-3
length: 13
CDR3: CASSYRENNEQFF

V: TRBV4-2
length: 14
CDR3: CASSQARRDTEAFF

V: TRBV4-2
length: 16
CDR3: CASSPSSGSTTDTQYF

V: TRBV10-1
length: 13
CDR3: CASSGQGPDTQYF

V: TRBV30
length: 13
CDR3: CAWSVLRLNEQYF

V: TRBV6-5
length: 14
CDR3: CASSYGTAVREQYF

V: TRBV27
length: 17
CDR3: CASSRAQTSSSTDTQYF

V: TRBV7-9
length: 16
CDR3: CASSPLAGGAQETQYF

V: TRBV2
length: 14
CDR3: CASSGSGANQPQHF

V: TRBV4-2
length: 16
CDR3: CASSQVSRELHTEAFF

V: TRBV7-9
length: 17
CDR3: CASSPKTSGSRLDTQYF

V: TRBV27
length: 13
CDR3: CASSFSGYTEQFF

V: TRBV4-3
length: 15
CDR3: CASSQDTYRGTEAFF

V: TRBV6-6
length: 22
CDR3: CASSPPRGGGTSGTPNTGELFF

V: TRBV7-9
length: 17
CDR3: CASSPGGGLASVNEQFF